Sequencing of this T cell receptor beta chain was carried out in a study of T cells after yellow fever vaccination. CDR1 is MDHEN, CDR2 SYDVKM, per germline. CDR3 size: 15 residues. The trim removed 6 bases at V and 5 bases at J, leaving 12 bases unmatched. The table lists this clonotype with many counts. TCRdb processed the 5' RACE reads anew with MiXCR; each CDR3 protein has one entry. The sample yields some 73,000 distinct CDR3 sequences, approximately 8% seen once. This receptor was identified in a man aged 25 to 45 who received the YFV17D yellow fever vaccine. The specimen was CD8+ T cells sorted from PBMCs, collected on the day of the yellow fever booster vaccination. The V gene is TRBV28, the J gene TRBJ2-5; 7 nucleotides align to TRBD1. The DNA for the CDR3 is TGTGCCAGCAGCCCGTTAGGGGGCCCGGAGGAGACCCAGTACTTC. This gives the protein CASSPLGGPEETQYF.